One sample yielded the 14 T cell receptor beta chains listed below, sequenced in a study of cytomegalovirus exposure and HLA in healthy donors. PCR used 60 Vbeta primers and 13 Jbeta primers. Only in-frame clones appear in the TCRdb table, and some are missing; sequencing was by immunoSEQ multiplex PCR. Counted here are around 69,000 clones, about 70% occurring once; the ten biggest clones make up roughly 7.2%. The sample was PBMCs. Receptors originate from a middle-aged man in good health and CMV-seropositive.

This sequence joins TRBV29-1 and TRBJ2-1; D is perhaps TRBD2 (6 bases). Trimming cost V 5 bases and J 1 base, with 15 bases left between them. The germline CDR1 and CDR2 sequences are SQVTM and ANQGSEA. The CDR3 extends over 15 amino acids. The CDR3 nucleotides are TGCAGCGTTCCAGCCGACGGACTATCCTACAATGAGCAGTTCTTC. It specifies CSVPADGLSYNEQFF.

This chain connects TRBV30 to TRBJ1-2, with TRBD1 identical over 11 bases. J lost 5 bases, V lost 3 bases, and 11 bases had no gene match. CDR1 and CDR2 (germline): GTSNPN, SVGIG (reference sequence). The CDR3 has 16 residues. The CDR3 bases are TGTGCCTGGAGGGGGGGACAGGGGGTCGTCAGGTATGGCTACACCTTC. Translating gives CAWRGGQGVVRYGYTF.

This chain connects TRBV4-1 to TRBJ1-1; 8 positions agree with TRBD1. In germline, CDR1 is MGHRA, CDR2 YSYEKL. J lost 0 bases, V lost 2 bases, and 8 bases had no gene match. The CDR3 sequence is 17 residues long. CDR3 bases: TGCGCCAGCAGCCAAAGCCGGCAGGGGGCTATGAACACTGAAGCTTTCTTT. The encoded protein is CASSQSRQGAMNTEAFF.

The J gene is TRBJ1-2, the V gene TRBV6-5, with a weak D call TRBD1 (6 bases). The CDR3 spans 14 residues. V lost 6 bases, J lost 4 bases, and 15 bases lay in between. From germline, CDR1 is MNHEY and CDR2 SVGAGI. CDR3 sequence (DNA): TGTGCCAGCAGGAAACAGGGTTCAACCTATGGCTACACCTTC. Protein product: CASRKQGSTYGYTF.

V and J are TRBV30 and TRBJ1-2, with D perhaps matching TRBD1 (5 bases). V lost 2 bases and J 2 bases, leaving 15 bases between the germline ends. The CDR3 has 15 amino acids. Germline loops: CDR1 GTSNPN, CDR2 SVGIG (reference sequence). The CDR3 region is CAWSLDTNRNYGYTF. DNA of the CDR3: TGTGCCTGGAGTTTGGACACTAACAGAAACTATGGCTACACCTTC.

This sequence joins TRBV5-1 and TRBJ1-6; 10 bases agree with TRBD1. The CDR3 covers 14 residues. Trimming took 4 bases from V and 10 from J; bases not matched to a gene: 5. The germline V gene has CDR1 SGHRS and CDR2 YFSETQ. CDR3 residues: CASSMDRGNSPLHF. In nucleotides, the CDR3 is TGCGCCAGCAGCATGGACAGGGGGAACTCACCCCTCCACTTT.

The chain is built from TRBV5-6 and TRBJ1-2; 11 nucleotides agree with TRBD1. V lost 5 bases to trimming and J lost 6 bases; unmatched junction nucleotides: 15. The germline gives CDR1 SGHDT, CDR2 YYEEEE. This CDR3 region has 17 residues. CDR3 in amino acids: CASRSTHGQGAPHGYTF. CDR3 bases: TGTGCCAGCAGGTCGACCCACGGACAGGGGGCGCCTCATGGCTACACCTTC.

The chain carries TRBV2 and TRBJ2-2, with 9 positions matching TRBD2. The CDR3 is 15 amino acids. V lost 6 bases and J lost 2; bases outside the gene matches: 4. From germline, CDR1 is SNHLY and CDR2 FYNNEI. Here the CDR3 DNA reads TGTGCCAGCAGGGCTAGCGGGACAAACACCGGGGAGCTGTTTTTT. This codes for CASRASGTNTGELFF. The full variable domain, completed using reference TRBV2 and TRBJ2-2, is EPEVTQTPSHQVTQMGQEVILRCVPISNHLYFYWYRQILGQKVEFLVSFYNNEISEKSEIFDDQFSVERPDGSNFTLKIRSTKLEDSAMYFCASRASGTNTGELFFGEGSRLTVL.

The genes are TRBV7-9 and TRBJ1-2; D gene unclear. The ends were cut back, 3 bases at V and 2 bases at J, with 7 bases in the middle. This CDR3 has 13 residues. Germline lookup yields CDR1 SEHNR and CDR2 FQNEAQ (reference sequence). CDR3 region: CASSLGGNYGYTF. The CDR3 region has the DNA TGTGCCAGCAGCTTGGGCGGGAACTATGGCTACACCTTC.

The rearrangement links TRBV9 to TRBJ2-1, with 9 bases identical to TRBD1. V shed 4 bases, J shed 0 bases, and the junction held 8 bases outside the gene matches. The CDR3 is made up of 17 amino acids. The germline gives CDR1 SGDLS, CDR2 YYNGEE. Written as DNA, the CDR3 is TGTGCCAGCAGCCCTCGGACAGGGGCAAGCTCCTACAATGAGCAGTTCTTC. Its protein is CASSPRTGASSYNEQFF.

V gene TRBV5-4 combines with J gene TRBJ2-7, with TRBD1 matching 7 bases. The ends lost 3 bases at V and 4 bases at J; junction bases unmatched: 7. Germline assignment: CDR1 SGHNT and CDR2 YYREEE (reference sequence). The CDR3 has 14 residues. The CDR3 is CASSSGQRNYEQYF. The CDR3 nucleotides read TGTGCCAGCAGCTCGGGACAGCGAAATTACGAGCAGTACTTC.

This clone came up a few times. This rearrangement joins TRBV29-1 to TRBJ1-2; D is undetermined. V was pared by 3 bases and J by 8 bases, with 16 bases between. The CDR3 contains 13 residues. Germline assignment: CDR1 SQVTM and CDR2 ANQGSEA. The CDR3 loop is CSVEGTMGLGYTF. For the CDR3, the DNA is TGCAGCGTTGAGGGTACTATGGGTCTGGGCTACACCTTC.

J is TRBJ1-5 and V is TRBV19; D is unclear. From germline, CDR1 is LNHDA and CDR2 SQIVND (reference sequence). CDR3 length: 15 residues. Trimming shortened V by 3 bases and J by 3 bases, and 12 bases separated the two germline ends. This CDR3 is CASSMGGLPNQPQHF. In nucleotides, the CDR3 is TGTGCCAGTAGTATGGGAGGGCTACCCAATCAGCCCCAGCATTTT.

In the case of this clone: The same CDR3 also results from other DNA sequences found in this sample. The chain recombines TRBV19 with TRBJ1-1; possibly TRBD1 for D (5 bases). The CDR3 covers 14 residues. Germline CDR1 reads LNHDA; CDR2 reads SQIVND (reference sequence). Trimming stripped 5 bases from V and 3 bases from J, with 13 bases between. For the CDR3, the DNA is TGTGCCAGTAGTTCCCAGGGTGCGTACACTGAAGCTTTCTTT. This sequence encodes CASSSQGAYTEAFF.